The 14 T cell receptor beta chains presented below share a single source sample, sequenced in a study of T cell changes during pregnancy in multiple sclerosis. Data came from immunoSEQ multiplex PCR; TCRdb stores just in-frame clones and leaves some out. The sample consists of tens of thousands of clones, 92% of them appearing once. The source material was CD4+ T cells from peripheral blood mononuclear cells, sampled in the third trimester of pregnancy. These receptors were obtained from a female donor with multiple sclerosis, enrolled in a pregnancy study.

This sequence joins TRBV4-3 and TRBJ2-7, with 7 bases that match TRBD1. The CDR3 contains 15 residues. Germline V gene data show CDR1 as LGHNA and CDR2 as YSLEER. The ends lost 2 bases at V and 3 bases at J; junction bases unmatched: 7. The CDR3 protein is CASSQITGALYEQYF. In DNA form, the CDR3 reads TGCGCCAGCAGCCAAATCACAGGGGCCCTCTACGAGCAGTACTTC.

This sequence joins TRBV30 and TRBJ1-1; TRBD1 agrees at 8 bases. CDR1 GTSNPN and CDR2 SVGIG come from the germline V gene (reference sequence). The V segment lost 0 bases and the J segment 5 bases; nucleotides outside the gene matches: 5. This CDR3 comprises 14 residues. CDR3 DNA: TGTGCCTGGAGTGTCCCAGGGGGCGGGACTGAAGCTTTCTTT. This encodes CAWSVPGGGTEAFF. Full variable domain (remainder filled in from reference TRBV30 and TRBJ1-1): SQTIHQWPATLVQPVGSPLSLECTVEGTSNPNLYWYRQAAGRGLQLLFYSVGIGQISSEVPQNLSASRPQDRQFILSSKKLLLSDSGFYLCAWSVPGGGTEAFFGQGTRLTVV.

V and J are TRBV15 and TRBJ2-1; 14 nucleotides match TRBD2. This CDR3 has 16 residues. V was pared by 0 bases and J by 12 bases, with 7 bases of the junction left unmatched. Germline CDR1 and CDR2: LNHNV and YYDKDF (reference sequence). Here the CDR3 DNA reads TGTGCCACCAGCAGAGATCTGAGGACTAGCGGGGGGAGGCAGTTCTTC. Protein product: CATSRDLRTSGGRQFF.

The gene calls are TRBV6-4 and TRBJ1-2; 7 nucleotides line up with TRBD1. Germline lookup yields CDR1 MRHNA and CDR2 SNTAGT. V was pared by 6 bases and J by 7 bases, with 8 bases of the junction left unmatched. The CDR3 has 13 residues. Written as DNA, the CDR3 is TGTGCCAGCAGGGACAGGAGTTCTCCTGGCTACACCTTC. Protein: CASRDRSSPGYTF.

The gene calls are TRBV7-3 and TRBJ2-2, with TRBD2 matching over 13 bases. The germline gives CDR1 SGHTA, CDR2 FQGTGA. Trimming took 5 bases from V and 8 from J; bases not matched to a gene: 5. The length of the CDR3 is 15 residues. CDR3 in amino acids: CASSRLAGGAGELFF. The DNA of the CDR3 is TGTGCCAGCAGCCGACTAGCGGGGGGAGCTGGGGAGCTGTTTTTT.

The rearrangement joins TRBV7-8 to TRBJ2-3; 12 bases match TRBD2. CDR1 and CDR2 from the germline V gene are SGHVS and FQNEAQ. The J segment lost 5 bases and the V segment lost 6 bases, leaving 9 bases of the junction unmatched. The CDR3 extends over 16 amino acids. The CDR3 is CASSSGLAGSGDTQYF. The CDR3 DNA sequence: TGTGCCAGCAGTAGTGGACTAGCGGGGTCAGGAGATACGCAGTATTTT.

The CDR3 coding sequence is TGTGCCAGCAGTGTTTCCGGGGAGTCACCCCTCCACTTT. It encodes CASSVSGESPLHF. The chain couples TRBV2 to TRBJ1-6; no definite D call. This CDR3 region has 13 residues. Deletions cut 4 bases from V and 10 bases from J, with 11 bases between. Germline V gene lookup returns CDR1 SNHLY and CDR2 FYNNEI.

This clone was found a few times. The chain links TRBV5-1 to TRBJ2-5; D perhaps matches TRBD1 (6 bases). Trimming pared 0 bases from V and 2 bases from J, leaving 8 bases between. The germline V gene encodes CDR1 SGHRS and CDR2 YFSETQ. The CDR3 sequence is 14 residues long. CDR3 sequence reads: CASSLATGQETQYF. The CDR3 DNA reads as TGCGCCAGCAGCTTGGCTACAGGGCAAGAGACCCAGTACTTC.

This clone was seen at least ten times. This chain joins TRBV2 and TRBJ2-2, with 7 bases matching TRBD1. The germline gives CDR1 SNHLY, CDR2 FYNNEI. V was clipped by 3 bases and J by 0 bases; unmatched bases: 7. This CDR3 comprises 17 residues. The CDR3 sequence is CASSEIPGQTNTGELFF. The CDR3 region has the DNA TGTGCCAGCAGTGAGATCCCGGGACAGACGAACACCGGGGAGCTGTTTTTT.

The rearrangement joins TRBV7-6 to TRBJ1-1, with a weak D call TRBD1 (5 bases). CDR3 length equals 15 residues. CDR1 SGHVS and CDR2 FNYEAQ come from the germline V gene. Trimming shortened V by 2 bases and J by 3 bases, and 13 bases separated the two germline ends. CDR3 DNA: TGTGCCAGCAGCTTAATTCAGGGTAGGGACACTGAAGCTTTCTTT. Encoded protein: CASSLIQGRDTEAFF.

The chain carries TRBV7-2 and TRBJ2-3; possibly TRBD1 for D (5 bases). Germline lookup yields CDR1 SGHTA and CDR2 FQGNSA. This CDR3 comprises 14 residues. The V end was cut by 6 bases, the J end by 2 bases, with 12 bases between. CDR3 DNA: TGTGCCAGCAGTAGAAGGGGTATCACAGATACGCAGTATTTT. It encodes CASSRRGITDTQYF.

The chain links TRBV27 to TRBJ2-2; D may be TRBD2 (6 bases). CDR1 is MNHEY and CDR2 is SMNVEV in the germline V gene (reference sequence). Deletions cut 4 bases from V and 6 bases from J, with 9 bases between. The CDR3 is 13 amino acids. CDR3 sequence reads: CASSSRLAGELFF. CDR3 DNA: TGTGCCAGCAGTTCCCGACTAGCCGGGGAGCTGTTTTTT.

The rearrangement links TRBV10-3 to TRBJ1-5; 9 nucleotides match TRBD1. The CDR3 totals 13 residues. With V trimmed by 10 bases and J by 4 bases, 5 bases remained unmatched. Germline CDR1 reads ENHRY; CDR2 reads SYGVKD. The CDR3 is CATTGGWNQPQHF. For the CDR3, the DNA is TGTGCCACCACAGGGGGCTGGAATCAGCCCCAGCATTTT.

The chain couples TRBV11-3 to TRBJ2-1; perhaps TRBD2 as D (5 bases). Germline V lookup: CDR1 SGHNT, CDR2 YENEEA. Trimming shortened V by 0 bases and J by 7 bases, and 10 bases separated the two germline ends. This CDR3 has 14 amino acids. The CDR3 DNA is TGTGCCAGCAGCTTAGATGCGGGTGGGAATGAGCAGTTCTTC. Its protein is CASSLDAGGNEQFF.